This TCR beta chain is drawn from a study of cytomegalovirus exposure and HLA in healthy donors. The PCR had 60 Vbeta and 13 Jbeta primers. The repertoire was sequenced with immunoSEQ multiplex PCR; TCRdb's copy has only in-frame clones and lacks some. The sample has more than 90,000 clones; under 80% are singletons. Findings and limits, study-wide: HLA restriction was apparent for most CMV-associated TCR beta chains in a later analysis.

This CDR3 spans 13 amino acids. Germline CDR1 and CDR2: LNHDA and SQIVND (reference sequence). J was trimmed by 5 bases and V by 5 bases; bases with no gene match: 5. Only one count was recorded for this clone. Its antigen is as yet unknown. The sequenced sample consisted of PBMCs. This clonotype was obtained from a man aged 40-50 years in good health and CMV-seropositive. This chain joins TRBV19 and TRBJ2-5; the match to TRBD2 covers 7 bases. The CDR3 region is CASSWGGGETQYF. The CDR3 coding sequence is TGTGCCAGTAGTTGGGGGGGAGGGGAGACCCAGTACTTC.